These 21 T cell receptor beta chains originate from one sample sequenced in a study of T cells after yellow fever vaccination. TCRdb independently ran MiXCR on the 5' RACE reads; one entry per CDR3 protein. The table records around 340,000 distinct CDR3 sequences, 8.7% of them present only once. This material consisted of PBMCs, taken on the day of the first yellow fever vaccination. The receptors here all came from a man aged 18 to 30 who received the YFV17D yellow fever vaccine.

The J gene is TRBJ2-1, the V gene TRBV4-3, with TRBD2 as a possible D gene (6 bases). Trimming left V 4 bases short and J 7 bases short, with 14 bases between. CDR3 length: 14 amino acids. From germline, CDR1 is LGHNA and CDR2 YSLEER. The CDR3, as DNA: TGCGCCAGCAGCCCAGACGGGAGAAGGAATGAGCAGTTCTTC. Protein: CASSPDGRRNEQFF.

This chain connects TRBV28 to TRBJ2-2, with D possibly being TRBD2 (6 bases). The germline V gene encodes CDR1 MDHEN and CDR2 SYDVKM. The CDR3 is 16 amino acids. V shed 11 bases and J shed 1 base, with 20 bases lying between them. The CDR3 DNA follows: TGTGCCGGCCAAGGAAGTTGGGGAGGGAACACCGGGGAGCTGTTTTTT. Protein product: CAGQGSWGGNTGELFF.

This clonotype was seen a handful of times. As DNA, the CDR3 is TGTGCCAGCTCACCTAATCAGGGGACACAAGAGACCCAGTACTTC. Encoded protein: CASSPNQGTQETQYF. The chain uses TRBV18 and TRBJ2-5, with D tentatively TRBD1 (6 bases). Germline V gene data show CDR1 as KGHSH and CDR2 as LQKENI. The CDR3 is 15 amino acids. The germline V and J ends were trimmed by 3 bases and 2 bases, with 13 bases remaining between them.

This clonotype was observed a handful of times. The chain uses TRBV5-1 and TRBJ2-5, with D maybe TRBD2 (6 bases). The CDR3 extends over 14 amino acids. The V gene's germline CDR1 is SGHRS and CDR2 YFSETQ. The V and J ends lost 4 bases and 5 bases respectively, with 15 bases between them. CDR3 sequence (DNA): TGCGCCAGCAGCCCCGGCGGGGAGTCGGAGACCCAGTACTTC. It yields the protein CASSPGGESETQYF. Complete variable domain (other parts from reference TRBV5-1 and TRBJ2-5): KAGVTQTPRYLIKTRGQQVTLSCSPISGHRSVSWYQQTPGQGLQFLFEYFSETQRNKGNFPGRFSGRQFSNSRSEMNVSTLELGDSALYLCASSPGGESETQYFGPGTRLLVL.

The rearrangement uses TRBV4-1 and TRBJ2-5, with D unresolved. The CDR3 is made up of 13 amino acids. Per germline, CDR1 MGHRA and CDR2 YSYEKL. Trimming pared 1 base from V and 2 bases from J, leaving 5 bases between. The CDR3 DNA sequence: TGCGCCAGCAGCCAAGTAGAACAAGAGACCCAGTACTTC. Translated: CASSQVEQETQYF.

This clonotype was observed a few times. The rearrangement uses TRBV12-3 or TRBV12-4 and TRBJ2-1, with 7 nucleotides matching TRBD1. The junction had 9 bases not matched to a gene; V was cut back by 6 bases and J by 13 bases. The CDR3 runs to 12 residues. The CDR3 spells CASSKNRDRQFF. CDR3 bases: TGTGCCAGCAGCAAGAACCGGGACAGACAGTTCTTC.

The V and J genes are TRBV6-5 and TRBJ2-1; 7 nucleotides agree with TRBD2. The CDR3 has 17 amino acids. V dropped 2 bases and J dropped 1; count of bases not matched to a gene: 8. Looked up from germline, CDR1 is MNHEY and CDR2 is SVGAGI. The CDR3 bases are TGTGCCAGCAGTTACCCACGGGACGGGGGGTCCTACAATGAGCAGTTCTTC. Amino acid sequence: CASSYPRDGGSYNEQFF.

The sample holds many counts of this clonotype. J is TRBJ2-5 and V is TRBV20-1; TRBD2 might be the D (5 bases). The ends were cut back, 4 bases at V and 4 bases at J, with 10 bases in the middle. From germline, CDR1 is DFQATT and CDR2 SNEGSKA (reference sequence). The length of the CDR3 is 12 residues. CDR3 region: CSAKRRLETQYF. The DNA for the CDR3 is TGCAGTGCTAAGCGGCGGCTAGAGACCCAGTACTTC.

This clonotype was observed a few times. This rearrangement joins TRBV7-9 to TRBJ2-5; D unresolved. The CDR3 loop spans 15 amino acids. Between the trimmed V and J ends, which lost 6 bases and 0 bases, there was a span of 14 bases. Per the germline V gene, CDR1 is SEHNR and CDR2 is FQNEAQ (reference sequence). DNA for the CDR3: TGTGCCAGCAGACCTGACGGCTACAACCAAGAGACCCAGTACTTC. It codes for CASRPDGYNQETQYF.

This clonotype was seen many times. The chain combines TRBV7-9 with TRBJ1-3; no firm D call. The CDR3 sequence is 14 residues long. V dropped 8 bases and J dropped 1 base, with 12 bases sitting between them. Germline-derived CDR1 and CDR2 are SEHNR and FQNEAQ (reference sequence). In DNA, the CDR3 is TGTGCCAGCTCCTTGACCAGTTCTGGAAACACCATATATTTT. Its protein product is CASSLTSSGNTIYF.

This clonotype was observed many times. V is TRBV10-3 and J is TRBJ2-5; 9 bases agree with TRBD1. CDR1 is ENHRY, CDR2 SYGVKD, per germline. The CDR3 covers 15 residues. Unmatched junction bases numbered 9, after V lost 5 bases and J lost 5 bases. Here the CDR3 reads CAISLQGATMETQYF. The CDR3 DNA reads TGTGCCATCAGTTTACAGGGGGCGACGATGGAGACCCAGTACTTC.

The V and J genes are TRBV10-3 and TRBJ1-2, with a tentative D call TRBD1 (6 bases). V was trimmed by 5 bases and J by 0 bases, leaving 34 bases between them. The CDR3 has 22 residues. The germline V gene encodes CDR1 ENHRY and CDR2 SYGVKD. The CDR3 nucleotides are TGTGCCATCAGTTCGGGGGGCGGCGCCGCCAGGGTTGAAGACGAAGCTAACTATGGCTACACCTTC. It codes for CAISSGGGAARVEDEANYGYTF.

This sequence joins TRBV4-1 and TRBJ1-1; 12 bases fit TRBD1. Germline V gene data show CDR1 as MGHRA and CDR2 as YSYEKL. This CDR3 is built from 15 residues. J was trimmed by 4 bases and V by 7 bases; bases with no gene match: 7. CDR3 sequence (DNA): TGCGCCAGCACCCGGGACAGGGGGCTGGCCACTGAAGCTTTCTTT. This encodes CASTRDRGLATEAFF.

This sequence joins TRBV6-5 and TRBJ2-1; 13 nucleotides match TRBD2. Germline CDR1 and CDR2: MNHEY and SVGAGI. The CDR3 is 18 residues long. Trimming cost V 2 bases and J 5 bases; bases outside gene matches: 9. CDR3 nucleotides: TGTGCCAGCAGTTACCCCCGGCCGGGACTAGCGGGGCACAATGAGCAGTTCTTC. This translates into CASSYPRPGLAGHNEQFF.

The rearrangement links TRBV6-5 to TRBJ2-1, with D perhaps matching TRBD1 (5 bases). Germline V gene sequence: CDR1 MNHEY, CDR2 SVGAGI. The CDR3 sequence is 16 residues long. V dropped 5 bases and J dropped 0 bases, with 14 bases sitting between them. This chain's CDR3 is CASSTRQPSSYNEQFF. The CDR3 bases are TGTGCCAGCAGTACCAGACAGCCGAGCTCCTACAATGAGCAGTTCTTC.

V is TRBV5-1 and J is TRBJ2-1, with D perhaps TRBD1 (5 bases). Trimming stripped 4 bases from V and 0 bases from J, with 17 bases between. This CDR3 is built from 17 residues. The germline gives CDR1 SGHRS, CDR2 YFSETQ. The CDR3 protein is CASSAEEVRVSYNEQFF. CDR3 nucleotide sequence: TGCGCCAGCAGCGCAGAGGAAGTCAGGGTCTCCTACAATGAGCAGTTCTTC.

This clonotype was detected many times. The chain has TRBV7-9 and TRBJ2-1; D gene unclear. Germline CDR1 reads SEHNR; CDR2 reads FQNEAQ (reference sequence). The CDR3 runs to 12 residues. Trimming cost V 1 base and J 8 bases, with 6 bases left between them. Here the CDR3 reads CASSLEPDEQFF. CDR3 bases: TGTGCCAGCAGCTTAGAACCGGATGAGCAGTTCTTC.

This clonotype was found a few times. This sequence joins TRBV5-6 and TRBJ1-1, with D uncertain. CDR1 is SGHDT and CDR2 is YYEEEE in the germline V gene. Trimming removed 2 bases from V and 7 bases from J, with 6 bases in between. CDR3 length: 11 amino acids. In DNA form, the CDR3 reads TGTGCCAGCAGCTTCGACGGTGAAGCTTTCTTT. It translates to CASSFDGEAFF.

This clonotype appeared a few times. This chain joins TRBV20-1 and TRBJ1-5, with D maybe TRBD1 (5 bases). V was trimmed by 3 bases and J by 3 bases, leaving 9 bases between them. Germline lookup yields CDR1 DFQATT and CDR2 SNEGSKA (reference sequence). The CDR3 is 13 residues long. The CDR3 region has the DNA TGCAGTGCTAGTCAGGGCTCCAATCAGCCCCAGCATTTT. It is translated as CSASQGSNQPQHF.

This clonotype was detected a few times. V usage is TRBV4-3 and J usage is TRBJ2-7; the match to TRBD2 covers 7 bases. V shed 0 bases and J 3 bases; nucleotides not matched to a gene: 5. The CDR3 sequence is 15 residues long. Germline assignment: CDR1 LGHNA and CDR2 YSLEER. CDR3 protein: CASSQDSGGFYEQYF. The CDR3 DNA is TGCGCCAGCAGCCAAGACTCGGGGGGTTTCTACGAGCAGTACTTC.

Of note for this clonotype: Sequence at one end of the junction differs from germline and may be a read error. V and J are TRBV11-2 and TRBJ2-3; 11 nucleotides align to TRBD2. The CDR3 has 16 amino acids. CDR1 is SGHAT and CDR2 is FQNNGV in the germline V gene. The CDR3 coding sequence is TGTTCCAGCAGCTTTAGGACTAGCGGGCCCTCAGATACGCAGTATTTT. Its protein product is CSSSFRTSGPSDTQYF.